The sample holds a few counts of the clone carrying this T cell receptor (beta chain). The authors ran a second PCR of roughly 6 to 12 cycles using a sample-barcoded 5' primer and a J-beta primer mix. From the 5' RACE reads, TCRdb called clonotypes with MiXCR, one entry per CDR3 protein. The table shows 550,000 to 750,000 distinct CDR3 sequences, with around 21% occurring only once. This sample is drawn from a study of blood T cells in healthy people across ages. Extracted total RNA amounted to at least 5 micrograms for each sample. V was trimmed by 8 bases and J by 5 bases, leaving 17 bases between them. This CDR3 has 13 residues. Per the germline V gene, CDR1 is DFQATT and CDR2 is SNEGSKA (reference sequence).

The TCR sequence derives from a man aged 70-80 years in good health. The chain links TRBV20-1 to TRBJ2-3; maybe TRBD2 (7 bases). Material: blood. The CDR3 sequence: CSPEWGGRDTQYF. In nucleotides, the CDR3 is TGCAGTCCTGAGTGGGGGGGGCGAGATACGCAGTATTTT.